This T cell receptor (beta chain) was obtained from a study of T cell repertoires in cytomegalovirus infection. In the study overall: The public TCR beta signatures pointed to both CMV infection and matching HLA type.

The V gene's germline CDR1 is SGHNT and CDR2 YYREEE (reference sequence). The V segment lost 4 bases and the J segment 4 bases; nucleotides outside the gene matches: 7. This CDR3 region has 14 residues. TCRdb fed the reads into MiXCR, producing one record per CDR3 protein. Of 490,000 or so distinct CDR3 sequences in the sample, around 11% were seen once. This clonotype was detected many times. What it binds is unknown. Whole-study results and caveats: The study found HLA-C-restricted CMV-specific TCR beta clonotypes dominating the ex vivo response. Cumulated frequencies of public TCR beta families served to identify carriers of CMV plus the relevant HLA.

The origin of this receptor is a human donor in good health (CMV status not recorded). Some clones in this sample may be carry-over from other donors' samples. Sequenced: PBMCs. The V gene is TRBV5-4, the J gene TRBJ2-7, with 8 bases that match TRBD1. The CDR3 region is CASSKLTGGYEQYF. CDR3 nucleotides: TGTGCCAGCAGCAAACTTACAGGGGGGTACGAGCAGTACTTC.